These 5 T cell receptor beta chains share one sample of origin, sequenced in a study of T cell repertoires in ileal Crohn's disease (dated by TCRdb to about 2019). The protocol used for the library was the immunoSEQ multiplex PCR assay. Here the immuneACCESS table is served through TCRdb, limited to in-frame sequences with V and J called. Missing clones are a known gap in these copies; in checked studies unresolved V genes cover under half, and the rest lacks a known reason. Recorded for this sample are about 3,800 clones; just under 85% of them occurred a single time. The ten most abundant clones make up 7% of the sample. The sequenced sample consisted of ileal tissue. The receptors were gathered from an adult with Crohn's disease.

The V and J genes are TRBV19 and TRBJ1-2; unclear D gene. The CDR3 runs 14 residues. Germline V gives CDR1 LNHDA, CDR2 SQIVND (reference sequence). Trimming stripped 4 bases from V and 4 bases from J, with 13 bases between. DNA of the CDR3: TGTGCCAGTAGTAATACGGTGTCTGCCTATGGCTACACCTTC. Its translation: CASSNTVSAYGYTF. The variable domain in full, with the rest retrieved from reference TRBV19 and TRBJ1-2, is DGGITQSPKYLFRKEGQNVTLSCEQNLNHDAMYWYRQDPGQGLRLIYYSQIVNDFQKGDIAEGYSVSREKKESFPLTVTSAQKNPTAFYLCASSNTVSAYGYTFGSGTRLTVV.

This chain links TRBV6-5 with TRBJ2-7; 7 positions match TRBD1. Losses at the gene ends were 6 bases for V and 0 bases for J; bases not matched to a gene: 2. Germline-derived CDR1 and CDR2 are MNHEY and SVGAGI. CDR3 length equals 13 residues. The CDR3 region has the DNA TGTGCCAGCAGACGGGACAGCTCCTACGAGCAGTACTTC. The encoded protein is CASRRDSSYEQYF.

The chain couples TRBV29-1 to TRBJ2-6; no clear D gene. V lost 7 bases to trimming and J lost 4 bases, with 11 bases between them. CDR3 length: 13 residues. The germline CDR1 and CDR2 sequences are SQVTM and ANQGSEA. Here the CDR3 reads CSAQWSGANVLTF. DNA of the CDR3: TGCAGCGCCCAGTGGTCCGGGGCCAACGTCCTGACTTTC.

CDR3 protein: CASSEGTATNEKLFF. CDR3 DNA sequence: TGTGCCAGCAGTGAGGGGACAGCAACTAATGAAAAACTGTTTTTT. J is TRBJ1-4 and V is TRBV2; 7 nucleotides line up with TRBD1. The germline V gene encodes CDR1 SNHLY and CDR2 FYNNEI. CDR3 length equals 15 residues. The V and J ends lost 3 bases and 0 bases, in that order; junction bases with no gene match: 1.

This sequence joins TRBV2 and TRBJ1-1; tentative D call: TRBD1 (6 bases). Trimming pared 7 bases from V and 7 bases from J, leaving 13 bases between. This CDR3 region has 12 residues. Germline-derived CDR1 and CDR2 are SNHLY and FYNNEI. CDR3 nucleotides: TGTGCCAGCAACAGGGCGGTAGATGAAGCTTTCTTT. Translation gives CASNRAVDEAFF.